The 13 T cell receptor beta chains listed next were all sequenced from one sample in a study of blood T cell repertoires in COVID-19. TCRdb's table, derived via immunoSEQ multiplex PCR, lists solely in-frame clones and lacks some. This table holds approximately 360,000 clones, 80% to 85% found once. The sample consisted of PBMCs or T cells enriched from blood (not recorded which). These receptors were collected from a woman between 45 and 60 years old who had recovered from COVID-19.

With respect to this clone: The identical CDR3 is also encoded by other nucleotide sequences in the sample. The CDR3 DNA sequence: TGCGCCAGCAGCTCGGGACTAGCGGGGACAGATACGCAGTATTTT. Protein: CASSSGLAGTDTQYF. The chain uses TRBV5-1 and TRBJ2-3, with 13 bases aligning to TRBD2. Trimming at V came to 3 bases and at J to 3 bases, leaving 1 base not matched to a gene. The CDR3 extends over 15 amino acids. From germline, CDR1 is SGHRS and CDR2 YFSETQ.

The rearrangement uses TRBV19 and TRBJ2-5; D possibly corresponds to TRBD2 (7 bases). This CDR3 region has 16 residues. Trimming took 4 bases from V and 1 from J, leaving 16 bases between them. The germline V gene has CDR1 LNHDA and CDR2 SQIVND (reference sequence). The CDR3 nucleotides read TGTGCCAGTAGTAGACAAGGGGGAGGGGGCCAAGAGACCCAGTACTTC. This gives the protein CASSRQGGGGQETQYF.

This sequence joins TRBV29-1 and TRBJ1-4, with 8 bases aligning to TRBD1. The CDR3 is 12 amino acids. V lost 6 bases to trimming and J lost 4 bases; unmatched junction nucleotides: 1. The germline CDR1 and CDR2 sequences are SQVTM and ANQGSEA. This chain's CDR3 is CSVTGVNEKLFF. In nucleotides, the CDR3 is TGCAGCGTGACAGGGGTTAATGAAAAACTGTTTTTT.

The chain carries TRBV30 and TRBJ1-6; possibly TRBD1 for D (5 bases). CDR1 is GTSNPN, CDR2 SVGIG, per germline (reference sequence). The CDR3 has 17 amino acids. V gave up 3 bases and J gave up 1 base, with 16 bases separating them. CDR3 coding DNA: TGTGCCTGGAGCCCCAGGACCCGGGGGTCCTATAATTCACCCCTCCACTTT. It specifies CAWSPRTRGSYNSPLHF.

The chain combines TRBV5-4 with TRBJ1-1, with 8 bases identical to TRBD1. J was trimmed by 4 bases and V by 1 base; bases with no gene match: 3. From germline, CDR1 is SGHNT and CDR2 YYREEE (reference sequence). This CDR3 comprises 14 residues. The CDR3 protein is CASSLKQGGTEAFF. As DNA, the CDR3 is TGTGCCAGCAGCTTGAAACAGGGGGGCACTGAAGCTTTCTTT.

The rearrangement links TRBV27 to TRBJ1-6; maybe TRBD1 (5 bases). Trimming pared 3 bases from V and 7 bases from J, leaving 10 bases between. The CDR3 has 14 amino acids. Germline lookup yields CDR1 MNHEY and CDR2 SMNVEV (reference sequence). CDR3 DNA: TGTGCCAGCAGTTTCAGCGACAGAAATTCACCCCTCCACTTT. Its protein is CASSFSDRNSPLHF.

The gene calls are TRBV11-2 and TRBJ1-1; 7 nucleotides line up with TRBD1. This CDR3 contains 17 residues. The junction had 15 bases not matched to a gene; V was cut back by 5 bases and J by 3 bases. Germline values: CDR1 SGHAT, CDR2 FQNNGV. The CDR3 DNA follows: TGTGCCAGCAGCCACCCCTGGGGTCAGGGGGGCGACACTGAAGCTTTCTTT. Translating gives CASSHPWGQGGDTEAFF.

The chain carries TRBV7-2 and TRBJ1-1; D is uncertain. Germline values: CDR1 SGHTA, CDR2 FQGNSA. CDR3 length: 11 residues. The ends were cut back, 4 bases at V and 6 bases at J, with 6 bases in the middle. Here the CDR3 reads CASSSNSEAFF. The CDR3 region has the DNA TGTGCCAGCAGCTCTAATTCTGAAGCTTTCTTT.

The CDR3 DNA is TGTGCCATCAGGTCAGGGGACGCTGAAGCTTTCTTT. Translating gives CAIRSGDAEAFF. This chain links TRBV10-3 with TRBJ1-1; maybe TRBD1 (6 bases). V was clipped by 6 bases and J by 6 bases, with 11 bases between them. CDR1 is ENHRY and CDR2 is SYGVKD in the germline V gene. This CDR3 has 12 amino acids.

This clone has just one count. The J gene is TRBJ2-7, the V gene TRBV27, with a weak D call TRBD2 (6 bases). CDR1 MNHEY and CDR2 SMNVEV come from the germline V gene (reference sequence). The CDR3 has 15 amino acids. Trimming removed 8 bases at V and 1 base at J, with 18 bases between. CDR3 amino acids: CASGYPGLPSYEQYF. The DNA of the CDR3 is TGTGCCAGCGGATATCCGGGACTCCCATCCTACGAGCAGTACTTC.

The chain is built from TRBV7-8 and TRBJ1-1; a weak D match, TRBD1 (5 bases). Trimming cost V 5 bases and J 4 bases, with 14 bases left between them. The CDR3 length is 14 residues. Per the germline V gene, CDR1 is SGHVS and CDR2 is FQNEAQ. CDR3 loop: CASSPRVVSTEAFF. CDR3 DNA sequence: TGTGCCAGCAGCCCCAGGGTTGTGTCCACTGAAGCTTTCTTT. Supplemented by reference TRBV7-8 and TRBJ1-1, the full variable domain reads GAGVSQSPRYKVAKRGQDVALRCDPISGHVSLFWYQQALGQGPEFLTYFQNEAQLDKSGLPSDRFFAERPEGSVSTLKIQRTQQEDSAVYLCASSPRVVSTEAFFGQGTRLTVV.

CDR3 protein: CASDTNYGYTF. CDR3 DNA: TGTGCCTCCGACACAAACTATGGCTACACCTTC. This chain links TRBV30 with TRBJ1-2, with unresolved D. Germline CDR1 reads GTSNPN; CDR2 reads SVGIG (reference sequence). This CDR3 is 11 amino acids long. Trimming removed 7 bases from V and 2 bases from J, with 8 bases in between.

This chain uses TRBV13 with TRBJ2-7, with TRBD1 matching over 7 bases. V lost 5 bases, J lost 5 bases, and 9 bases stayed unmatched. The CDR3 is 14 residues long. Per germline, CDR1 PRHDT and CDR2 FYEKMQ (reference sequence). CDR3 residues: CASSMTGKFDEQYF. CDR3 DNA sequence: TGTGCCAGCAGCATGACAGGGAAGTTCGACGAGCAGTACTTC.